This TCR beta chain was recovered during a study of blood T cells in healthy people across ages. Trimming took off 6 bases at V and 0 bases at J, with 12 bases between the two ends. The CDR3 is 15 amino acids. The germline V gene encodes CDR1 MNHEY and CDR2 SVGEGT. The second PCR ran about 6 to 11 cycles with a sample-barcoded 5' primer and J-beta primers. TCRdb re-analysed the 5' RACE reads in MiXCR, keeping a single row per CDR3 protein. The top ten hold under 25% of the sample, which has 1.8 million or so distinct CDR3 sequences, around 42% seen once. Material: blood. V and J are TRBV6-2 or TRBV6-3 and TRBJ2-4, with D uncertain. This TCR derives from a human donor in good health. The CDR3 here is CASRGSPLAKNIQYF. The CDR3 DNA reads TGTGCCAGCAGAGGGTCGCCACTAGCCAAAAACATTCAGTACTTC.